The sequence of this TCR beta chain was determined in a study of T-cell reconstitution after alpha-beta-depleted transplantation in children (dated by TCRdb to about 2016). Describing the broader study: Using TCR repertoire profiling, the study quantitatively followed how T-cell immune reconstitution unfolded in children after TCRalphabeta/CD19-depleted allogeneic hematopoietic cell transplantation. Overall study outcomes, separate from this receptor: Over the following months the frequencies of hyperexpanded clones went down, and after one year T-cell counts and TCRbeta diversity were mostly credited to newly produced T cells. In some patients, the high TCRbeta diversity seen at day 60 was put down to recipient T cells and intrathymic progenitors that had survived conditioning. The apparently early recovery of alphabetaT-cell counts about two months after transplant reportedly depended on only several hundred rapidly expanded clones that came from non-depleted graft cells.

This clonotype was picked up many times. This clone's antigen is unknown. Base qualities are not recorded, but no much larger clone differs from it by a single base. The treatment or condition label on this specimen signifies: allogeneic hematopoietic cell transplantation with graft depleted of TCRalphabeta T cells and CD19 B cells. The transplant recipients were children given TCRalphabeta/CD19-depleted allogeneic hematopoietic cell grafts. Library creation used PCR. Data came from an Illumina HiSeq 2500. To normalize quantification of the TCRbeta repertoire, the TCR libraries were built with molecular barcoding that relied on unique molecular identifiers. The public reads were quality trimmed at Q25 with fastp and then assembled into clones with MiXCR by TCRdb, keeping productive beta chains. Under each unique CDR3 protein, matching rows form one entry showing the most common genes and DNA. Recorded for this sample are approximately 300,000 distinct CDR3 sequences; around 10% of them occurred a single time. The ten largest clonotypes hold around a quarter of the sample.

Relative to germline, V is 5 bases shorter and J is 0 bases shorter, with 17 bases between their ends. The CDR3, cysteine through phenylalanine, is 15 amino acids long. Only the CDR3 part of the read is kept: 45 bases, read in frame from the first base. The germline V gene (reference sequence) yields DFQATT for CDR1 and SNEGSKA for CDR2. Sequenced material: peripheral blood, taken 180 days after TCRalphabeta/CD19-depleted stem cell transplant. The rearrangement joined TRBV20-1 to TRBJ2-7; the D segment might be TRBD1 or TRBD2, since each matches 5 bases. This receptor was identified in a male patient aged 2-15 years who had a stem cell transplant for chronic granulomatous disease, so the T cells may come from the graft donor. The DNA reads as follows: TGCAGTGCTCGACCGGGGACCGTGAGCTCCTACGAGCAGTACTTC. Protein translation: CSARPGTVSSYEQYF.